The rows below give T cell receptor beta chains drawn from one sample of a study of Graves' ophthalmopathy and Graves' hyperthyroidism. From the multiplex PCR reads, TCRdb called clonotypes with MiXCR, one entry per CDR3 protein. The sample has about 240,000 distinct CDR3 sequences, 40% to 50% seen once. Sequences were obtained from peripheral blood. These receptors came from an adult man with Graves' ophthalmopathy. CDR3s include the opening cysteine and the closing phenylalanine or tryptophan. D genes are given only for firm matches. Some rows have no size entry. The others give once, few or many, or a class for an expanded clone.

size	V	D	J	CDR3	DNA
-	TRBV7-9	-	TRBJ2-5	CASSLAGRLGETQYF	TGTGCCAGCAGCTTAGCGGGCAGACTTGGGGAGACCCAGTACTTC
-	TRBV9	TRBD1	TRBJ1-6	CVSSFRDRGHSPLHF	TGTGTCAGCAGCTTCCGGGACAGGGGGCATTCACCCCTCCACTTT
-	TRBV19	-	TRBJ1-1	CASSMQVMNTEAFF	TGTGCCAGTAGTATGCAAGTCATGAACACTGAAGCTTTCTTT
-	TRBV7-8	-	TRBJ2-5	CASSYWVGGQPQYF	TGTGCCAGCAGCTACTGGGTAGGCGGTCAGCCCCAGTACTTC
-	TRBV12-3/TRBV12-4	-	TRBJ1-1	CASSAKGRGNTEAFF	TGTGCCAGCAGTGCGAAGGGACGGGGGAACACTGAAGCTTTCTTT
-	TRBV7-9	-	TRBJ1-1	CASSLDRRDTEAFF	TGTGCCAGCAGCTTAGATAGGAGAGACACTGAAGCTTTCTTT
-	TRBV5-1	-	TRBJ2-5	CASSPYRKETQYF	TGCGCCAGCAGCCCATACAGGAAAGAGACCCAGTACTTC
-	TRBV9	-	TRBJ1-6	CASSQNSPLHF	TGTGCCAGCAGCCAGAATTCACCCCTCCACTTT
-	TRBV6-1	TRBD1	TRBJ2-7	CASSPGQGSDEQYF	TGTGCCAGCAGCCCTGGACAGGGTTCCGACGAGCAGTACTTC
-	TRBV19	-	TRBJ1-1	CASRPNGVPEVPEAFF	TGTGCCAGTAGGCCCAACGGGGTTCCAGAAGTCCCTGAAGCTTTCTTT
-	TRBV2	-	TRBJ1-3	CASSVADLGGNTIYF	TGTGCCAGCAGTGTGGCAGACCTGGGTGGAAACACCATATATTTT
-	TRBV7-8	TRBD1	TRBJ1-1	CASSFGQGGTTEAFF	TGTGCCAGCAGCTTTGGACAGGGAGGGACCACTGAAGCTTTCTTT
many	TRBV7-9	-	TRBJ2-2	CASSSNGGSGELFF	TGTGCCAGCAGCTCCAACGGGGGCTCCGGGGAGCTGTTTTTT
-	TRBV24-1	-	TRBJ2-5	CATSGQERGIQETQYF	TGTGCCACCAGTGGACAGGAAAGGGGCATCCAAGAGACCCAGTACTTC
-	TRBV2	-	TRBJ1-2	CASSPGASYGYTF	TGTGCCAGCAGTCCGGGGGCCAGCTATGGCTACACCTTC
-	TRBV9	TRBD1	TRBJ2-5	CASSPRPPGTGGQETQYF	TGTGCCAGCAGTCCGCGCCCCCCCGGGACAGGTGGGCAAGAGACCCAGTACTTC
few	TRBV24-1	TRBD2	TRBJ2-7	CATASSRGRQGGSEQYF	TGTGCCACCGCTAGTTCCCGAGGGAGGCAGGGCGGGAGCGAGCAGTACTTC
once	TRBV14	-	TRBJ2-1	CASSQDAGSSYNEQFF	TGTGCCAGCAGCCAAGACGCAGGGAGCTCCTACAATGAGCAGTTCTTC